This is a list of T cell receptor beta chains from one sample in a study of blood T cell repertoires in COVID-19. The assay was immunoSEQ multiplex PCR, and TCRdb's table has in-frame clones only and misses some. The data contain some 500,000 clones, roughly 88% of them seen just once; the ten biggest clones take up 1.5% to 2%. Material for sequencing was PBMCs or T cells enriched from blood (not recorded which). These receptors all come from a woman in her thirties or forties who had recovered from COVID-19. The CDR3 runs from the conserved cysteine through the conserved F or W. A D gene is named only where the DNA matches it firmly. Clone size is not always given. Where it is, it says once, few, many or a class for expanded clones.

NA,TRBD1,TRBJ1-5,TRBV6-5,CASSYSYRGHQPQHF,TGTGCCAGCAGTTACTCGTACAGGGGGCATCAGCCCCAGCATTTT
NA,TRBD1,TRBJ1-2,TRBV7-2,CASSLAWDRSSYGYTF,TGTGCCAGCAGCTTAGCCTGGGACAGGTCCTCCTATGGCTACACCTTC
NA,TRBD1,TRBJ1-5,TRBV4-1,CASSQDSWAGGVGQPQHF,TGCGCCAGCAGCCAAGATAGTTGGGCAGGGGGTGTGGGTCAGCCCCAGCATTTT
NA,NA,TRBJ2-3,TRBV11-3,CASSRTDTQYF,TGTGCCAGCTCTCGGACAGATACGCAGTATTTT
NA,NA,TRBJ1-1,TRBV7-9,CASSLSGDEAFF,TGTGCCAGCAGCTTATCCGGGGATGAAGCTTTCTTT
NA,TRBD1,TRBJ2-7,TRBV3-1/TRBV3-2,CASSQGQGAGFEQYF,TGTGCCAGCAGCCAAGGGCAGGGGGCCGGATTCGAGCAGTACTTC
NA,TRBD1,TRBJ2-1,TRBV19,CASSPGQIYNEQFF,TGTGCCAGTAGTCCGGGACAGATTTACAATGAGCAGTTCTTC
NA,TRBD2,TRBJ2-1,TRBV11-3,CASSSGTSGSSYNEQFF,TGTGCCAGCAGCTCCGGGACTAGCGGGAGCTCCTACAATGAGCAGTTCTTC
NA,TRBD1,TRBJ1-3,TRBV5-5,CASSLSIGSGTGVNTIYF,TGTGCCAGCAGCTTGTCCATAGGTTCTGGGACAGGGGTAAACACCATATATTTT
once,NA,TRBJ1-4,TRBV27,CASSFFGGEKLFF,TGTGCCAGCAGTTTTTTCGGGGGTGAAAAACTGTTTTTT
NA,NA,TRBJ2-3,TRBV10-3,CASNSADTQYF,TGTGCCTCTAACTCTGCAGATACGCAGTATTTT
NA,NA,TRBJ2-1,TRBV5-4,CASSPPVGGDNEQFF,TGTGCCAGCAGCCCCCCGGTAGGAGGTGACAATGAGCAGTTCTTC
NA,TRBD1,TRBJ2-7,TRBV10-3,CAISPGQDYEQYF,TGTGCCATCAGCCCGGGACAGGACTACGAGCAGTACTTC
NA,NA,TRBJ2-2,TRBV4-1,CASSHPRGGTLSNTGELFF,TGCGCCAGCAGCCATCCTAGGGGGGGGACACTCTCGAACACCGGGGAGCTGTTTTTT
once,TRBD1,TRBJ1-5,TRBV18,CASSLDRERPQHF,TGTGCCAGCTCACTGGACAGGGAACGGCCCCAGCATTTT
NA,NA,TRBJ1-2,TRBV24-1,CATSDLIYGYTF,TGTGCCACCAGTGATTTAATATATGGCTACACCTTC
NA,TRBD1,TRBJ1-3,TRBV6-5,CASSPQGEVNTIYF,TGTGCCAGCAGTCCACAGGGGGAAGTAAACACCATATATTTT
NA,NA,TRBJ1-6,TRBV11-3,CASSLFARGYSPLHF,TGTGCCAGCAGCTTATTCGCTAGAGGTTATTCACCCCTCCACTTT
NA,NA,TRBJ1-1,TRBV19,CASSTLPRGAGTEAFF,TGTGCCAGTAGTACCCTCCCAAGGGGTGCTGGGACTGAAGCTTTCTTT
NA,TRBD2,TRBJ2-3,TRBV18,CASSPGLDTDTQYF,TGTGCCAGCTCACCAGGACTAGACACAGATACGCAGTATTTT
NA,TRBD2,TRBJ2-1,TRBV6-6,CASSRLPGTSGRASEQFF,TGTGCCAGCAGCCGACTTCCGGGGACTAGCGGGAGGGCTAGTGAGCAGTTCTTC
NA,NA,TRBJ2-7,TRBV20-1,CSASRASRGEQYF,TGCAGTGCTAGTAGGGCTAGCAGAGGCGAGCAGTACTTC
NA,NA,TRBJ2-7,TRBV7-2,CASSLNIQGSYEQYF,TGTGCCAGCAGCTTAAATATCCAGGGCTCCTACGAGCAGTACTTC
NA,NA,TRBJ2-6,TRBV7-2,CASSLGPPSSGANVLTF,TGTGCCAGCAGCTTAGGCCCCCCGAGCTCTGGGGCCAACGTCCTGACTTTC
NA,NA,TRBJ1-1,TRBV6-1,CASSDQDRVNTEAFF,TGTGCCAGCAGTGACCAGGACAGAGTAAACACTGAAGCTTTCTTT
NA,NA,TRBJ1-6,TRBV7-9,CASSLAGDSPLHF,TGTGCCAGCAGCCTGGCAGGGGATTCACCCCTCCACTTT
NA,TRBD2,TRBJ2-2,TRBV4-2,CASSPYAGTRRTTTGELFF,TGTGCCAGCAGCCCCTACGCCGGGACTAGAAGGACCACAACCGGGGAGCTGTTTTTT
NA,NA,TRBJ2-6,TRBV29-1,CSVVQGSGANVLTF,TGCAGCGTTGTACAGGGCTCTGGGGCCAACGTCCTGACTTTC
once,NA,TRBJ2-7,TRBV30,CAWSVLTYEQYF,TGTGCCTGGAGTGTACTGACCTACGAGCAGTACTTC
few,TRBD1,TRBJ2-2,TRBV6-2/TRBV6-3,CASSDSRQGYTGELFF,TGTGCCAGCAGCGACTCCCGACAGGGATACACCGGGGAGCTGTTTTTT
NA,NA,TRBJ1-5,TRBV27,CASILPSGEGNQPQHF,TGTGCCAGCATCTTACCTTCGGGGGAGGGGAATCAGCCCCAGCATTTT
NA,NA,TRBJ2-1,TRBV3-1/TRBV3-2,CASSQVGGVAYNEQFF,TGTGCCAGCAGCCAAGTGGGGGGAGTGGCCTACAATGAGCAGTTCTTC
NA,TRBD2,TRBJ2-1,TRBV19,CASSMVVLRGFGYNEQFF,TGTGCCAGTAGTATGGTCGTTCTGCGGGGGTTTGGGTACAATGAGCAGTTCTTC
NA,NA,TRBJ1-5,TRBV15,CATSTRAGQPQHF,TGTGCCACCAGCACTCGGGCAGGGCAGCCCCAGCATTTT
NA,TRBD1,TRBJ1-1,TRBV28,CASRLREGQGAYRFTEAFF,TGTGCCAGCAGGCTACGGGAGGGACAGGGGGCATATAGGTTCACTGAAGCTTTCTTT
NA,TRBD2,TRBJ2-3,TRBV7-7,CASSLLAGAYTDTQYF,TGTGCCAGCAGCTTACTAGCGGGAGCCTACACAGATACGCAGTATTTT
NA,NA,TRBJ2-7,TRBV7-9,CASSLGNRAYEQYF,TGTGCCAGCAGCTTAGGAAACAGAGCCTACGAGCAGTACTTC
NA,NA,TRBJ1-2,TRBV6-5,CASRIKGPSNYGYTF,TGTGCCAGCAGGATCAAGGGGCCCTCCAACTATGGCTACACCTTC